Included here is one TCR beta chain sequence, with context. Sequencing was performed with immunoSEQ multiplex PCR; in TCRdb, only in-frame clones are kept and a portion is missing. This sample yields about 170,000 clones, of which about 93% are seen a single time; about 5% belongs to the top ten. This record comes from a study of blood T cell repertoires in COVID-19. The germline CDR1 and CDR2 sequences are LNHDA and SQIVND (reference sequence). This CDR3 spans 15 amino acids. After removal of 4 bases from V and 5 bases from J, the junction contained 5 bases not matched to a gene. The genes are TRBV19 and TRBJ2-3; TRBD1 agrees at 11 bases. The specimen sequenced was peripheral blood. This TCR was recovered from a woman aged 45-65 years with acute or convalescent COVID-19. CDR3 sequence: CASSTGQGGIDTQYF. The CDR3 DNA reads TGTGCCAGTAGTACGGGACAGGGGGGAATAGATACGCAGTATTTT.